These 26 T cell receptor beta chains were sequenced from one sample in a study of blood T cell repertoires in COVID-19. This table comes from immunoSEQ multiplex PCR, and its TCRdb copy is limited to in-frame clones, with some not included. Of over 75,000 clones in the sample, about four fifths are singletons; the top ten hold about a sixth. Sequenced material: peripheral blood. The receptor set was obtained from a human donor in a cohort sampled during active COVID-19.

The genes are TRBV5-1 and TRBJ1-6; D gene uncertain. This CDR3 comprises 15 residues. The germline V gene encodes CDR1 SGHRS and CDR2 YFSETQ. Trimming cost V 1 base and J 7 bases, with 12 bases left between them. The CDR3 bases are TGCGCCAGCAGCTTGTTTGCGGGGTCGAATTCACCCCTCCACTTT. This translates into CASSLFAGSNSPLHF.

V is TRBV19 and J is TRBJ2-5; 9 nucleotides line up with TRBD1. The CDR3 runs 15 residues. J was trimmed by 5 bases and V by 4 bases; bases with no gene match: 8. The germline CDR1 and CDR2 sequences are LNHDA and SQIVND (reference sequence). The CDR3 loop reads CASSTYRGRGETQYF. In DNA form, the CDR3 reads TGTGCCAGTAGTACCTACAGGGGGCGAGGGGAGACCCAGTACTTC.

The table lists this clone with a count of one. The rearrangement links TRBV5-4 to TRBJ2-7, with TRBD1 matching over 9 bases. The CDR3 length is 16 residues. The V gene end was trimmed by 3 bases and the J gene end by 1 base; junction bases not matched to a gene: 8. Germline V lookup: CDR1 SGHNT, CDR2 YYREEE (reference sequence). CDR3 in amino acids: CASSYIPGQGSYEQYF. The CDR3 DNA follows: TGTGCCAGCAGCTACATTCCGGGACAGGGATCCTACGAGCAGTACTTC.

V gene TRBV9 combines with J gene TRBJ2-7; TRBD1 is a possible D gene (5 bases). The CDR3 runs 14 residues. Germline CDR1 reads SGDLS; CDR2 reads YYNGEE. With 0 bases removed from V and 2 bases from J, the gap between germline ends came to 9 bases. The CDR3 spells CASSVGQNPYEQYF. Here the CDR3 DNA reads TGTGCCAGCAGCGTAGGACAGAATCCCTACGAGCAGTACTTC.

This sequence joins TRBV2 and TRBJ1-1; maybe TRBD1 (6 bases). The CDR3 extends over 13 amino acids. V gave up 7 bases and J gave up 0 bases, with 9 bases separating them. Germline assignment: CDR1 SNHLY and CDR2 FYNNEI. CDR3 sequence: CASNGDMNTEAFF. DNA for the CDR3: TGTGCCAGCAACGGGGACATGAACACTGAAGCTTTCTTT.

The CDR3 bases are TGTGCCAGCAAGGTCCTCGGGGGGGCGGACATTCAGTACTTC. Protein product: CASKVLGGADIQYF. The chain has TRBV5-8 and TRBJ2-4, with 8 bases that match TRBD2. V dropped 6 bases and J dropped 8; count of bases not matched to a gene: 10. This CDR3 has 14 amino acids. Germline-derived CDR1 and CDR2 are SGHTS and YDEGEE.

V is TRBV6-6 and J is TRBJ2-1; 11 positions match TRBD2. Germline V gene data show CDR1 as MNHNY and CDR2 as SVGAGI (reference sequence). The CDR3 runs to 14 residues. The trim removed 8 bases at V and 7 bases at J, leaving 7 bases unmatched. The CDR3 bases are TGTGCCAGCGGTACTAGCGGGGGTGGAAATGAGCAGTTCTTC. Its protein product is CASGTSGGGNEQFF.

The chain employs TRBV18 and TRBJ1-2, with 10 bases lining up with TRBD1. The germline V gene encodes CDR1 KGHSH and CDR2 LQKENI. This CDR3 spans 17 amino acids. The junction had 7 bases not matched to a gene; V was cut back by 0 bases and J by 3 bases. The CDR3 DNA reads as TGTGCCAGCTCACCACCCTTTGGGACAGGGGAGTACTATGGCTACACCTTC. It is translated as CASSPPFGTGEYYGYTF.

The genes are TRBV27 and TRBJ1-4; TRBD1 is a possible D gene (5 bases). This CDR3 is 14 amino acids long. Germline loops: CDR1 MNHEY, CDR2 SMNVEV (reference sequence). With 3 bases removed from V and 14 bases from J, the gap between germline ends came to 19 bases. The CDR3 is CASSFREGIDGLFF. In nucleotides, the CDR3 is TGTGCCAGCAGTTTCAGGGAGGGTATCGATGGGCTGTTTTTT. The complete variable domain, with remaining parts taken from reference TRBV27 and TRBJ1-4, reads EAQVTQNPRYLITVTGKKLTVTCSQNMNHEYMSWYRQDPGLGLRQIYYSMNVEVTDKGDVPEGYKVSRKEKRNFPLILESPSPNQTSLYFCASSFREGIDGLFFGSGTQLSVL.

The chain couples TRBV5-4 to TRBJ2-1; a weak D match, TRBD2 (5 bases). The V end was cut by 2 bases, the J end by 0 bases, with 9 bases between. The CDR3 extends over 15 amino acids. Germline values: CDR1 SGHNT, CDR2 YYREEE (reference sequence). The CDR3 region has the DNA TGTGCCAGCAGCTTCCCGGGGAGCTCCTACAATGAGCAGTTCTTC. Its translation: CASSFPGSSYNEQFF.

The V gene is TRBV5-1, the J gene TRBJ1-2; possible D gene TRBD1, 6 bases. Germline V lookup: CDR1 SGHRS, CDR2 YFSETQ. This CDR3 has 14 residues. Trimming cost V 3 bases and J 6 bases, with 15 bases left between them. In DNA form, the CDR3 reads TGCGCCAGCAGCTGGGTGAACAGGGTAAATGGCTACACCTTC. This translates into CASSWVNRVNGYTF.

This clone was observed a handful of times. The chain employs TRBV2 and TRBJ2-7, with a tentative D call TRBD2 (6 bases). In germline, CDR1 is SNHLY, CDR2 FYNNEI. Trimming removed 7 bases at V and 7 bases at J, with 20 bases between. CDR3 size: 14 residues. The chain's CDR3 is CASTRWGEAAEQYV. The CDR3 coding sequence is TGTGCCAGCACGCGCTGGGGGGAGGCAGCAGAGCAGTACGTC.

The chain carries TRBV10-3 and TRBJ2-7; D call uncertain. Trimming took off 4 bases at V and 7 bases at J, with 5 bases between the two ends. The CDR3 totals 10 residues. Germline V gives CDR1 ENHRY, CDR2 SYGVKD. The CDR3 reads CAISGEEQYV. In DNA, the CDR3 is TGTGCCATCAGTGGTGAGGAGCAGTACGTC.

The V and J genes are TRBV5-4 and TRBJ1-2; 11 bases match TRBD1. Germline V lookup: CDR1 SGHNT, CDR2 YYREEE (reference sequence). The CDR3 has 16 residues. The junction had 9 bases not matched to a gene; V was cut back by 4 bases and J by 4 bases. The DNA for the CDR3 is TGTGCCAGCAGCCCGACCCCGGGACAGGGGGTCTATGGCTACACCTTC. Translating it yields CASSPTPGQGVYGYTF.

This sequence joins TRBV7-9 and TRBJ2-7; D is undetermined. CDR1 and CDR2 from the germline V gene are SEHNR and FQNEAQ (reference sequence). This CDR3 has 14 residues. The V end lost 3 bases, the J end lost 2 bases, and 11 bases lay between the germline ends. The CDR3 here is CASSFGGLTYEQYF. Written as DNA, the CDR3 is TGTGCCAGCAGCTTTGGCGGCCTAACCTACGAGCAGTACTTC.

This clone was recorded only once. V gene TRBV30 combines with J gene TRBJ1-5, with D unclear. Trimming removed 2 bases from V and 0 bases from J, with 8 bases in between. The CDR3 is 14 residues long. Germline loops: CDR1 GTSNPN, CDR2 SVGIG (reference sequence). The CDR3 DNA sequence: TGTGCCTGGAGTATGGGCCTTAGCAATCAGCCCCAGCATTTT. Protein sequence: CAWSMGLSNQPQHF.

The J gene is TRBJ1-1, the V gene TRBV4-3; no clear D. The CDR3 has 15 amino acids. Deletions cut 0 bases from V and 6 bases from J, with 14 bases between. Germline values: CDR1 LGHNA, CDR2 YSLEER. CDR3 bases: TGCGCCAGCAGCCAAGATCACTGGAGCACGGCTGAAGCTTTCTTT. This sequence encodes CASSQDHWSTAEAFF.

This clone was seen a handful of times. V and J are TRBV5-6 and TRBJ1-4; D call uncertain. This CDR3 is built from 12 residues. Per germline, CDR1 SGHDT and CDR2 YYEEEE. Trimming removed 0 bases from V and 7 bases from J, with 4 bases in between. The chain's CDR3 is CASSLGAEKLFF. The CDR3 DNA is TGTGCCAGCAGCTTGGGAGCTGAAAAACTGTTTTTT.

This chain links TRBV7-8 with TRBJ2-1, with a tentative D call TRBD2 (5 bases). This CDR3 comprises 14 residues. Germline V lookup: CDR1 SGHVS, CDR2 FQNEAQ. V lost 5 bases and J lost 8, with 16 bases in between. The CDR3, as DNA: TGTGCCAGCAGCCAAGGACTGCCGCCAGATGAGCAGTTCTTC. This gives the protein CASSQGLPPDEQFF.

J is TRBJ2-1 and V is TRBV24-1; 9 nucleotides match TRBD2. J gave up 2 bases and V 4 bases, and 5 bases lay outside the gene matches. Per the germline V gene, CDR1 is KGHDR and CDR2 is SFDVKD. The CDR3 extends over 16 amino acids. This CDR3 reads CATSDIAGATYNEQFF. The CDR3 region has the DNA TGTGCCACCAGTGACATAGCGGGAGCTACCTACAATGAGCAGTTCTTC.

The rearrangement uses TRBV2 and TRBJ2-3; 10 bases match TRBD2. Unmatched junction bases numbered 1, after V lost 3 bases and J lost 1 base. The CDR3 has 15 residues. Germline assignment: CDR1 SNHLY and CDR2 FYNNEI. CDR3 in DNA: TGTGCCAGCAGTGACCTAGCGGGGGGCACAGATACGCAGTATTTT. This gives the protein CASSDLAGGTDTQYF.

The chain carries TRBV4-2 and TRBJ2-3, with TRBD2 matching over 8 bases. Germline V CDR1 and CDR2: LGHNA, YNFKEQ. V trimming: 6 bases; J trimming: 2 bases; junction bases outside the gene matches: 10. This CDR3 spans 16 amino acids. CDR3 loop: CASSPLRGAFTDTQYF. CDR3 nucleotides: TGTGCCAGCAGTCCGTTGCGGGGGGCCTTCACAGATACGCAGTATTTT.

This chain connects TRBV4-1 to TRBJ2-6; TRBD1 matches 7 bases. This CDR3 spans 16 amino acids. Germline CDR1 and CDR2: MGHRA and YSYEKL. V gave up 2 bases and J gave up 3 bases; unmatched junction bases: 4. The CDR3 loop is CASSQLDRDGANVLTF. Written as DNA, the CDR3 is TGCGCCAGCAGCCAACTTGACAGGGATGGGGCCAACGTCCTGACTTTC.

The chain couples TRBV4-3 to TRBJ2-4; weak D call: TRBD1 (6 bases). Germline V lookup: CDR1 LGHNA, CDR2 YSLEER. The V and J ends lost 0 bases and 1 base respectively, with 16 bases between them. CDR3 size: 18 residues. The CDR3 DNA sequence: TGCGCCAGCAGCCAAGATAGAGCAGGGGCAGGGGCCAAAAACATTCAGTACTTC. This encodes CASSQDRAGAGAKNIQYF.

This chain links TRBV6-2 or TRBV6-3 with TRBJ1-1; D perhaps matches TRBD1 (5 bases). CDR1 and CDR2 from the germline V gene are MNHEY and SVGEGT. With 4 bases removed from V and 0 bases from J, the gap between germline ends came to 12 bases. The CDR3 loop spans 15 amino acids. This CDR3 reads CASSSPTDMNTEAFF. The CDR3 region has the DNA TGTGCCAGCAGTTCCCCGACGGACATGAACACTGAAGCTTTCTTT.

The V and J genes are TRBV7-6 and TRBJ2-7; 8 nucleotides align to TRBD1. Trimming at V came to 1 base and at J to 5 bases, leaving 7 bases not matched to a gene. The CDR3 is 15 amino acids. The V gene's germline CDR1 is SGHVS and CDR2 FNYEAQ. The CDR3 DNA reads as TGTGCCAGCAGCTTAGGGGCAGGGGGCGCGGACGAGCAGTACTTC. Translation gives CASSLGAGGADEQYF.